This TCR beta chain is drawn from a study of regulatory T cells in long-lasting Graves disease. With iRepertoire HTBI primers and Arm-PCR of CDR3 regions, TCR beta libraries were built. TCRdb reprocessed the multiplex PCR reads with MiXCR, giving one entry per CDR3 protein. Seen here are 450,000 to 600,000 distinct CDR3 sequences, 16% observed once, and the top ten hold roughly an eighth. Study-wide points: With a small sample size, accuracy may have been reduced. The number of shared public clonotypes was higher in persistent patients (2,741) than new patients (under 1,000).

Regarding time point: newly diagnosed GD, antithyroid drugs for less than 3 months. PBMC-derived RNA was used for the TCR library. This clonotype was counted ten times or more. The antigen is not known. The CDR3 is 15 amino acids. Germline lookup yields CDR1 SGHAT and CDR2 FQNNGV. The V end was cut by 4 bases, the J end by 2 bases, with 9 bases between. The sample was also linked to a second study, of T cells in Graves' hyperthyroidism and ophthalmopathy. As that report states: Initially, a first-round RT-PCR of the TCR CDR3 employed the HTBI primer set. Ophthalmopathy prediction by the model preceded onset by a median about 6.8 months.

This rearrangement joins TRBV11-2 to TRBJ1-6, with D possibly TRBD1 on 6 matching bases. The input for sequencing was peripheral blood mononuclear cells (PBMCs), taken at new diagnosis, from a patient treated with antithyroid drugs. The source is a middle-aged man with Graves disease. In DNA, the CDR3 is TGTGCCAGCAGCTCGCAGGGGACCTATAATTCACCCCTCCACTTT. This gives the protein CASSSQGTYNSPLHF.